Shown below are 23 T cell receptor beta chains from a single sample sequenced in a study of persistence of HIV-infected CD4 T cells (dated by TCRdb to between 2020 and 2021). The immunoSEQ hsTCRB assay version 4, run in survey mode, was used to sequence TCRbeta repertoires from genomic DNA. TCRdb retrieved this table from immuneACCESS and kept in-frame rearrangements only. Not all clones are present; in checked studies, unresolved V genes account for under half, and no reason is known for the remainder. The sample yields 40,000 or so clones; about 87% were counted once. The ten largest clones capture approximately 0.5% of the sample. Their cognate antigens are unknown. In light of the paper, this sample's treatment or condition label describes: suppressive antiretroviral therapy. As a nonspecific positive control representing the CD4+ T cell repertoire, the cells were stimulated with anti-CD3/anti-CD28 magnetic beads. Sorting of responding CD4+ T cells was based on upregulation of both CD40 ligand and CD69.

The sequencing used CD4+ T cells sorted from PBMCs after approximately 19-hour stimulation, collected from a patient who received antiretroviral therapy. Per the publication, the cell subset or site label means: CD40L+CD69+ CD4 T cells responding to anti-CD3/anti-CD28 beads, representing the overall repertoire. The origin of the receptors is an adult woman with HIV who was CMV-seropositive.

The chain couples TRBV12-2 to TRBJ1-2. TRBV12-2 is an annotated pseudogene. The CDR3 is made up of 19 amino acids. In nucleotides, the CDR3 is TGTGCAAGTCGCCCGGGACCATTAAAGGCAGGGACCGAAAGCTATGGCTACACCTTC. Residues: CASRPGPLKAGTESYGYTF.

The V gene is TRBV5-4, the J gene TRBJ2-3; the D is unclear. This CDR3 spans 12 amino acids. Per the germline V gene, CDR1 is SGHNT and CDR2 is YYREEE (reference sequence). With 7 bases removed from V and 6 bases from J, the gap between germline ends came to 12 bases. In DNA form, the CDR3 reads TGTGCCAGCTCCTCTTCAGCCGATACGCAGTATTTT. Translating gives CASSSSADTQYF.

This clone was seen a single time. The chain recombines TRBV14 with TRBJ2-1, with unresolved D. From germline, CDR1 is SGHDN and CDR2 FVKESK. The CDR3 totals 15 residues. V was cut by 5 bases and J by 5 bases, with 16 bases left in between. The CDR3, as DNA: TGTGCCAGCAGCGGCGCCACCCGCGGCAACAATGAGCAGTTCTTC. Protein sequence: CASSGATRGNNEQFF.

The gene calls are TRBV6-4 and TRBJ2-5; the D gene could be TRBD1 or TRBD2 (5 bases each). CDR3 length: 15 residues. Trimming took off 2 bases at V and 5 bases at J, with 15 bases between the two ends. The germline V gene encodes CDR1 MRHNA and CDR2 SNTAGT. DNA for the CDR3: TGTGCCAGCAGTGACCTGAGGGGCTGGGGGGAGACCCAGTACTTC. It encodes CASSDLRGWGETQYF.

A note on this clone: The sample carries other DNA sequences with the same CDR3. The V gene is TRBV20-1, the J gene TRBJ2-7; perhaps TRBD1 as D (5 bases). The ends were cut back, 3 bases at V and 4 bases at J, with 10 bases in the middle. CDR1 DFQATT and CDR2 SNEGSKA come from the germline V gene (reference sequence). CDR3 length: 12 amino acids. CDR3 sequence: CSASQGLYEQYF. The CDR3 DNA follows: TGCAGTGCTAGTCAGGGCTTATACGAGCAGTACTTC.

V usage is TRBV2 and J usage is TRBJ1-5; D is uncertain. Trimming stripped 4 bases from V and 0 bases from J, with 13 bases between. From germline, CDR1 is SNHLY and CDR2 FYNNEI. The CDR3 contains 16 residues. The CDR3 DNA follows: TGTGCCAGCAGTGGTCCGGCGGAATATAGCAATCAGCCCCAGCATTTT. It specifies CASSGPAEYSNQPQHF.

The chain carries TRBV10-3 and TRBJ1-1; D is perhaps TRBD1 (5 bases). V lost 10 bases, J lost 3 bases, and 15 bases lay in between. The CDR3 runs 13 residues. Germline values: CDR1 ENHRY, CDR2 SYGVKD. The CDR3 sequence: CASRTSGDTEAFF. The DNA for the CDR3 is TGTGCCAGCAGGACTTCGGGGGACACTGAAGCTTTCTTT.

The chain has TRBV5-1 and TRBJ1-1; D is undetermined. Looked up from germline, CDR1 is SGHRS and CDR2 is YFSETQ. Trimming shortened V by 0 bases and J by 3 bases, and 12 bases separated the two germline ends. The CDR3 extends over 15 amino acids. The CDR3 here is CASSLARVADTEAFF. CDR3 sequence (DNA): TGCGCCAGCAGCTTGGCCCGGGTAGCCGACACTGAAGCTTTCTTT.

The chain joins TRBV7-9 to TRBJ1-6; 7 bases are a match to TRBD1. The CDR3 contains 13 residues. Trimming cost V 4 bases and J 13 bases; bases outside gene matches: 7. Germline CDR1 reads SEHNR; CDR2 reads FQNEAQ (reference sequence). CDR3 DNA sequence: TGTGCCAGCAGCTCTAGCCGGGACAGTCCCCTCCACTTT. Amino acids: CASSSSRDSPLHF. Combining the CDR3 with reference TRBV7-9 and TRBJ1-6 gives the whole variable domain DTGVSQNPRHKITKRGQNVTFRCDPISEHNRLYWYRQTLGQGPEFLTYFQNEAQLEKSRLLSDRFSAERPKGSFSTLEIQRTEQGDSAMYLCASSSSRDSPLHFGNGTRLTVT.

The chain recombines TRBV18 with TRBJ1-3, with TRBD1 as a possible D gene (5 bases). Germline lookup yields CDR1 KGHSH and CDR2 LQKENI. CDR3 size: 16 residues. Trimming stripped 5 bases from V and 0 bases from J, with 14 bases between. CDR3 in amino acids: CASSRTRLDSGNTIYF. As DNA, the CDR3 is TGTGCCAGCTCAAGGACACGTCTCGACTCTGGAAACACCATATATTTT.

V gene TRBV5-1 combines with J gene TRBJ1-1; D is unresolved. CDR3 length: 14 amino acids. Germline CDR1 reads SGHRS; CDR2 reads YFSETQ. Trimming removed 0 bases from V and 0 bases from J, with 6 bases in between. CDR3 nucleotides: TGCGCCAGCAGCTTGGGACCTATGAACACTGAAGCTTTCTTT. Protein product: CASSLGPMNTEAFF.

The chain has TRBV2 and TRBJ2-5; 7 bases match TRBD1. With V trimmed by 6 bases and J by 4 bases, 11 bases remained unmatched. This CDR3 region has 15 residues. The germline gives CDR1 SNHLY, CDR2 FYNNEI. CDR3 DNA sequence: TGTGCCAGCAGCCAAGACAGGGTATCGGGAGAGACCCAGTACTTC. Residues: CASSQDRVSGETQYF.

V is TRBV10-3 and J is TRBJ1-5; a weak D match, TRBD1 (5 bases). The length of the CDR3 is 14 residues. The V end was cut by 6 bases, the J end by 8 bases, with 17 bases between. Germline CDR1 ENHRY, CDR2 SYGVKD. CDR3 amino acids: CAISPDPGREPQHF. For the CDR3, the DNA is TGTGCCATCAGCCCTGACCCAGGGAGGGAGCCCCAGCATTTT.

The rearrangement links TRBV5-6 to TRBJ2-2; a possible D gene is TRBD2 (5 bases). The CDR3 runs to 13 residues. V lost 2 bases and J 5 bases, leaving 7 bases between the germline ends. CDR1 is SGHDT, CDR2 YYEEEE, per germline. The CDR3: CASSFGGTGELFF. CDR3 bases: TGTGCCAGCAGCTTTGGAGGAACCGGGGAGCTGTTTTTT.

The chain employs TRBV7-2 and TRBJ2-7; 10 bases map to TRBD1. The CDR3 sequence is 13 residues long. V was pared by 6 bases and J by 3 bases, with 2 bases of the junction left unmatched. Germline values: CDR1 SGHTA, CDR2 FQGNSA. This CDR3 reads CASRGTGVYEQYF. For the CDR3, the DNA is TGTGCCAGCAGGGGGACAGGGGTCTACGAGCAGTACTTC.

V and J are TRBV19 and TRBJ2-1; D is perhaps TRBD2 (5 bases). This CDR3 contains 14 residues. Trimming removed 4 bases at V and 0 bases at J, with 7 bases between. Germline CDR1 is LNHDA and CDR2 is SQIVND (reference sequence). For the CDR3, the DNA is TGTGCCAGTAGTACGGGAAGCTCCTACAATGAGCAGTTCTTC. It translates to CASSTGSSYNEQFF.

The gene calls are TRBV7-8 and TRBJ1-1; a weak D match, TRBD1 (5 bases). This CDR3 has 13 amino acids. Looked up from germline, CDR1 is SGHVS and CDR2 is FQNEAQ. V shed 3 bases and J shed 2 bases, with 7 bases lying between them. The CDR3 spells CASSFGHNTEAFF. The CDR3, as DNA: TGTGCCAGCAGCTTCGGACATAACACTGAAGCTTTCTTT.

V gene TRBV9 combines with J gene TRBJ1-2; D is perhaps TRBD1 (6 bases). The CDR3 spans 16 residues. V was cut by 2 bases and J by 0 bases, with 14 bases left in between. Germline CDR1 is SGDLS and CDR2 is YYNGEE. The DNA for the CDR3 is TGTGCCAGCAGCGTTTCTTCCAGGGGCACTAACTATGGCTACACCTTC. This codes for CASSVSSRGTNYGYTF.

The chain is built from TRBV4-1 and TRBJ1-1; D is unclear. The length of the CDR3 is 15 residues. Trimming removed 4 bases at V and 1 base at J, with 13 bases between. Per the germline V gene, CDR1 is MGHRA and CDR2 is YSYEKL. CDR3 in amino acids: CASSRETSGNTEAFF. The CDR3 coding sequence is TGCGCCAGCAGCCGCGAAACTTCAGGGAACACTGAAGCTTTCTTT.

The V gene is TRBV10-1, the J gene TRBJ2-5, with TRBD1 matching over 11 bases. Trimming removed 8 bases from V and 1 base from J; junction bases left unmatched: 0. Germline CDR1 WNHNN, CDR2 SYGVQD (reference sequence). This CDR3 has 13 residues. The CDR3 DNA follows: TGCGCCAGCGGGACAGGGGGCCAAGAGACCCAGTACTTC. It codes for CASGTGGQETQYF.

This chain joins TRBV19 and TRBJ1-5, with unresolved D. Per the germline V gene, CDR1 is LNHDA and CDR2 is SQIVND (reference sequence). The V gene lost 4 bases and the J gene lost 4 bases, with 11 bases spanning the gap. The CDR3 is 14 amino acids. The CDR3 protein is CASSTTSLNQPQHF. CDR3 DNA: TGTGCCAGTAGTACAACTTCCCTTAATCAGCCCCAGCATTTT.

The chain couples TRBV27 to TRBJ1-2; possibly TRBD1 for D (6 bases). The CDR3 extends over 16 amino acids. Trimming shortened V by 3 bases and J by 6 bases, and 20 bases separated the two germline ends. Germline V gene data show CDR1 as MNHEY and CDR2 as SMNVEV (reference sequence). The CDR3 nucleotides are TGTGCCAGCAGTTTCCTTAACAGGGTTGATTCTGATGGCTACACCTTC. Encoded protein: CASSFLNRVDSDGYTF.

CDR3 coding DNA: TGTGCCAGCGGAAAGGACGGATCCATCCAGCCCCAGCATTTT. Encoded protein: CASGKDGSIQPQHF. The chain combines TRBV6-5 with TRBJ1-5, with D uncertain. V was cut by 8 bases and J by 7 bases, with 18 bases left in between. Germline V gene lookup returns CDR1 MNHEY and CDR2 SVGAGI. The CDR3 consists of 14 residues.